This record looks at one T cell receptor beta chain sequence and its context. J lost 6 bases, V lost 3 bases, and 9 bases had no gene match. Per germline, CDR1 DFQATT and CDR2 SNEGSKA (reference sequence). The CDR3 spans 15 residues. The data were taken from a study of blood T cell repertoires in COVID-19. For the study at large: COVID-19 samples collected from the United States, Italy and Spain covered acute and convalescent phases. Sources were T cells, B-cell-depleted T cells, or PBMCs; the material itself was cDNA or gDNA.

The method was immunoSEQ multiplex PCR; TCRdb's version includes in-frame clones alone and lacks a portion of them. The top ten clones hold 2.8% of a sample with about 200,000 clones, around 78% of them seen once. The J gene is TRBJ2-1, the V gene TRBV20-1; TRBD2 matches 9 bases. The sample taken for sequencing was peripheral blood. The source of this sequence is a woman older than 75 with active or convalescent COVID-19. CDR3 in amino acids: CSASRPAGGSNEQFF. As DNA, the CDR3 is TGCAGTGCTAGTCGGCCAGCGGGGGGAAGCAATGAGCAGTTCTTC.